The 11 T cell receptor beta chains given below trace back to one sample, sequenced in a study of cytomegalovirus exposure and HLA in healthy donors (TCRdb year 2017). To prepare the library, the immunoSEQ multiplex PCR assay was applied. TCRdb limited this immuneACCESS table to in-frame rearrangements with V and J called. A share of clones is missing; checked studies link under half to unresolved V genes, and the rest is unexplained. This sample holds 130,000 to 150,000 clones; 70% to 90% were observed only once. The biggest ten clones account for approximately 8% of the sample. The sequenced sample consisted of PBMCs. Receptors originate from a woman aged 18-30 years in good health and CMV-seropositive.

The V and J genes are TRBV10-3 and TRBJ1-6; unclear D gene. The CDR3 totals 15 residues. V was cut by 4 bases and J by 7 bases, with 14 bases left in between. Germline V gene sequence: CDR1 ENHRY, CDR2 SYGVKD. This CDR3 reads CAISGAGQTNSPLHF. In nucleotides, the CDR3 is TGTGCCATCAGTGGAGCTGGCCAGACAAATTCACCCCTCCACTTT.

The rearrangement links TRBV28 to TRBJ1-1; D not certain. CDR1 is MDHEN and CDR2 is SYDVKM in the germline V gene. V shed 0 bases and J shed 4 bases, with 12 bases lying between them. The CDR3 length is 15 residues. CDR3 sequence reads: CASSLWAGVGTEAFF. CDR3 nucleotides: TGTGCCAGCAGTTTATGGGCGGGAGTGGGCACTGAAGCTTTCTTT.

The gene calls are TRBV4-3 and TRBJ2-2, with D uncertain. The CDR3 has 16 amino acids. V was clipped by 0 bases and J by 2 bases, with 10 bases between them. In germline, CDR1 is LGHNA, CDR2 YSLEER. The CDR3 loop is CASSQEVRQNTGELFF. Here the CDR3 DNA reads TGCGCCAGCAGCCAAGAGGTCAGGCAAAACACCGGGGAGCTGTTTTTT.

The chain combines TRBV10-3 with TRBJ1-2; D not resolved. V was pared by 0 bases and J by 4 bases, with 9 bases between. The CDR3 extends over 14 amino acids. The germline gives CDR1 ENHRY, CDR2 SYGVKD. CDR3: CAISESREFYGYTF. In DNA, the CDR3 is TGTGCCATCAGTGAGTCGAGGGAATTCTATGGCTACACCTTC.

The sample holds one count of this clone. V gene TRBV28 combines with J gene TRBJ1-6; 7 bases are shared with TRBD1. The J segment lost 5 bases and the V segment lost 8 bases, leaving 3 bases of the junction unmatched. This CDR3 comprises 13 residues. Germline CDR1 reads MDHEN; CDR2 reads SYDVKM. The CDR3 spells CASLQGNNSPLHF. Written as DNA, the CDR3 is TGTGCCAGCCTACAGGGGAATAATTCACCCCTCCACTTT.

In DNA, the CDR3 is TGCGCCAGCAGCCCGGACAGCCTGAATCAGCCCCAGCATTTT. This translates into CASSPDSLNQPQHF. The chain employs TRBV5-1 and TRBJ1-5; possible D gene TRBD1, 6 bases. CDR3 length: 14 residues. Trimming took off 4 bases at V and 4 bases at J, with 12 bases between the two ends. CDR1 and CDR2 from the germline V gene are SGHRS and YFSETQ.

The chain has TRBV6-5 and TRBJ1-1; 8 nucleotides agree with TRBD1. Trimming at V came to 6 bases and at J to 10 bases, leaving 4 bases not matched to a gene. The CDR3 spans 11 residues. Per the germline V gene, CDR1 is MNHEY and CDR2 is SVGAGI. The DNA of the CDR3 is TGTGCCAGCAGCCCCGGGACAGGAGCTTTCTTT. Translating gives CASSPGTGAFF.

The chain recombines TRBV18 with TRBJ2-7; 12 bases are a match to TRBD2. The germline V gene encodes CDR1 KGHSH and CDR2 LQKENI. The CDR3 spans 17 residues. V was clipped by 3 bases and J by 2 bases; unmatched bases: 8. The CDR3 DNA reads as TGTGCCAGCTCACCGACTAGCGGGGGCCCTGTCCCCTACGAGCAGTACTTC. Its translation: CASSPTSGGPVPYEQYF.

This chain uses TRBV5-1 with TRBJ2-7; TRBD1 aligns across 9 bases. Unmatched junction bases numbered 2, after V lost 2 bases and J lost 2 bases. The CDR3 covers 14 residues. The germline V gene encodes CDR1 SGHRS and CDR2 YFSETQ. The chain's CDR3 is CASSFWDRAYEQYF. The DNA of the CDR3 is TGCGCCAGCAGCTTCTGGGACAGGGCCTACGAGCAGTACTTC.

The gene calls are TRBV28 and TRBJ2-7; TRBD2 matches 8 bases. Trimming at V came to 3 bases and at J to 4 bases, leaving 5 bases not matched to a gene. Per the germline V gene, CDR1 is MDHEN and CDR2 is SYDVKM. The CDR3 is made up of 14 amino acids. CDR3: CASSLGLELYEQYF. The CDR3 DNA reads as TGTGCCAGCAGTTTGGGACTAGAGTTGTACGAGCAGTACTTC.

V usage is TRBV9 and J usage is TRBJ1-1; the match to TRBD1 covers 7 bases. V was pared by 4 bases and J by 5 bases, with 8 bases of the junction left unmatched. The CDR3 runs to 14 residues. Germline V gene sequence: CDR1 SGDLS, CDR2 YYNGEE. The CDR3 reads CASSRRNRGTEAFF. The DNA of the CDR3 is TGTGCCAGCAGCAGAAGAAACAGGGGTACTGAAGCTTTCTTT.